This is a list of T cell receptor beta chains from one sample in a study of T cells in Graves' hyperthyroidism and ophthalmopathy. TCRdb used MiXCR to reprocess the multiplex PCR reads, holding one entry per CDR3 protein. The table lists about 100,000 distinct CDR3 sequences, around a sixth of them singletons, with around two fifths in the top ten. Specimen: blood. Receptors were obtained from a woman aged 45-65 years with Graves' hyperthyroidism. The CDR3 runs from the conserved cysteine through the conserved F or W. The D gene is left open where the match is weak. Each size is how often the clone was seen (once, few, many) or a class if it is expanded.

CDR3 DNA: TGTGCCAGCAGTTTAACAAGCAACCACAACTATGGCTACACCTTC
CDR3 protein: CASSLTSNHNYGYTF
J gene: TRBJ1-2
D gene: .
clone size: many
V gene: TRBV28

CDR3 DNA: TGTGCCAGTATATTAGTGGGCGATTCGGGTGCCCAGCCCCAGCATTTT
CDR3 protein: CASILVGDSGAQPQHF
J gene: TRBJ1-5
D gene: .
clone size: many
V gene: TRBV19

CDR3 DNA: TGTGCCAGCGAACACCAGAGCGGGAGGTACAATGAGCAGTTCTTC
CDR3 protein: CASEHQSGRYNEQFF
J gene: TRBJ2-1
D gene: TRBD2
clone size: many
V gene: TRBV3-1

CDR3 DNA: TGTGCCAGCAGTTCCGGGACAGGCACAGATACGCAGTATTTT
CDR3 protein: CASSSGTGTDTQYF
J gene: TRBJ2-3
D gene: TRBD1
clone size: many
V gene: TRBV6-2/TRBV6-3

CDR3 DNA: TGTGCCAGCAGTTCGGGGGGTATTCAGCCCCAGCATTTT
CDR3 protein: CASSSGGIQPQHF
J gene: TRBJ1-5
D gene: .
clone size: many
V gene: TRBV12-3/TRBV12-4

CDR3 DNA: TGTGCCAGTAGTATCCCACAGGGCTCCGTTGGAAACACCATATATTTT
CDR3 protein: CASSIPQGSVGNTIYF
J gene: TRBJ1-3
D gene: .
clone size: many
V gene: TRBV19

CDR3 DNA: TGTGCCAGCAGTTTAAGAACTAGCGGAAATGGAAAGTTCTTC
CDR3 protein: CASSLRTSGNGKFF
J gene: TRBJ2-1
D gene: TRBD2
clone size: many
V gene: TRBV28

CDR3 DNA: TGTGCCAGCAGCCATAGCGGGACGGCCAAAAACATTCAGTACTTC
CDR3 protein: CASSHSGTAKNIQYF
J gene: TRBJ2-4
D gene: TRBD2
clone size: many
V gene: TRBV11-1

CDR3 DNA: TGTGCCACCAGTGACCGACGTCACTGGGATACGCAGTATTTT
CDR3 protein: CATSDRRHWDTQYF
J gene: TRBJ2-3
D gene: .
clone size: many
V gene: TRBV24-1

CDR3 DNA: TGTGCCAGCAGCTCACCCGGTGGAGGGGGAGGCCGGTACAATGAGCAGTTCTTC
CDR3 protein: CASSSPGGGGGRYNEQFF
J gene: TRBJ2-1
D gene: .
clone size: many
V gene: TRBV5-5

CDR3 DNA: TGTGCCAGTAGTACACGACAGACCCACTCCTACAATGAGCAGTTCTTC
CDR3 protein: CASSTRQTHSYNEQFF
J gene: TRBJ2-1
D gene: .
clone size: many
V gene: TRBV19